Listed below are T cell receptor beta chains from one sample, sequenced in a study of shared clonotypes between healthy human individuals. The table came from immunoSEQ multiplex PCR; TCRdb's copy has only in-frame clones and leaves some out. The sample consists of approximately 530,000 clones, about 96% of them appearing once. The sequencing input was naive CD4+ T cells sorted from blood. These receptors were taken from a young woman in good health. Both conserved end residues are part of each CDR3. The D gene is left open where the match is weak. Clone size is given for some rows only: seen once, a few or many times, or a class if the clone is expanded.

TRBV2,TRBJ2-1,NA,16,NA,CASSVRLSKAYNEQFF,TGTGCCAGCAGTGTACGCCTCTCCAAGGCCTACAATGAGCAGTTCTTC
TRBV6-1,TRBJ1-3,NA,10,NA,CARAGNTIYF,TGTGCCAGAGCTGGAAACACCATATATTTT
TRBV11-1,TRBJ2-1,TRBD2,15,NA,CASSLVIAGGNEQFF,TGTGCCAGCAGCTTAGTGATAGCGGGAGGGAATGAGCAGTTCTTC
TRBV28,TRBJ1-5,NA,14,NA,CASSLGGVGQPQHF,TGTGCCAGCAGTTTAGGTGGGGTTGGTCAGCCCCAGCATTTT
TRBV5-1,TRBJ2-7,NA,10,NA,CASSLSEQYF,TGCGCCAGCAGCTTGAGCGAGCAGTACTTC
TRBV19,TRBJ2-5,NA,13,NA,CASRSAGRETQYF,TGTGCCAGCCGCTCAGCCGGTCGGGAGACCCAGTACTTC
TRBV5-1,TRBJ2-7,TRBD2,14,NA,CASKPGGGPYEQYF,TGCGCCAGCAAACCGGGGGGAGGACCCTACGAGCAGTACTTC
TRBV7-2,TRBJ2-7,TRBD1,13,NA,CASSPTGWYEQYF,TGTGCCAGCAGCCCGACAGGGTGGTACGAGCAGTACTTC
TRBV4-1,TRBJ2-3,TRBD2,16,once,CASSQDRSGRPDTQYF,TGCGCCAGCAGCCAAGATCGCAGCGGGAGACCAGATACGCAGTATTTT
TRBV5-1,TRBJ1-1,TRBD1,14,once,CASRPRQGHTEAFF,TGCGCCAGCAGACCTAGACAGGGACACACTGAAGCTTTCTTT
TRBV28,TRBJ1-6,NA,15,NA,CASSPPGEGKSPLHF,TGTGCCAGCAGTCCTCCGGGGGAAGGAAAATCACCCCTCCACTTT
TRBV19,TRBJ1-5,NA,14,NA,CASSITPVGEPQHF,TGTGCCAGTAGTATCACCCCGGTAGGGGAGCCCCAGCATTTT
TRBV18,TRBJ1-2,NA,15,NA,CASSPQEQGWDGYTF,TGTGCCAGCTCGCCACAAGAACAGGGTTGGGATGGCTACACCTTC
TRBV6-5,TRBJ1-1,NA,13,NA,CASSKGRHTEAFF,TGTGCCAGCAGCAAGGGACGGCACACTGAAGCTTTCTTT
TRBV28,TRBJ1-1,TRBD1,16,NA,CASSFPGQGISTEAFF,TGTGCCAGCAGTTTCCCGGGACAGGGGATCTCGACCGAAGCTTTCTTT
TRBV15,TRBJ1-2,TRBD1,13,NA,CATSRDRATGYTF,TGTGCCACCAGCAGGGACAGGGCGACTGGCTACACCTTC
TRBV5-4,TRBJ2-7,TRBD2,15,NA,CASSSAGGPLGEQYF,TGTGCCAGCAGCTCAGCGGGAGGGCCTCTAGGGGAGCAGTACTTC
TRBV6-1,TRBJ1-1,NA,13,NA,CASKPVQPAEAFF,TGTGCCAGCAAACCAGTTCAGCCTGCTGAAGCTTTCTTT
TRBV6-5,TRBJ1-1,TRBD1,14,NA,CATSDRGLNTEAFF,TGTGCCACCTCAGACAGGGGCCTGAACACTGAAGCTTTCTTT